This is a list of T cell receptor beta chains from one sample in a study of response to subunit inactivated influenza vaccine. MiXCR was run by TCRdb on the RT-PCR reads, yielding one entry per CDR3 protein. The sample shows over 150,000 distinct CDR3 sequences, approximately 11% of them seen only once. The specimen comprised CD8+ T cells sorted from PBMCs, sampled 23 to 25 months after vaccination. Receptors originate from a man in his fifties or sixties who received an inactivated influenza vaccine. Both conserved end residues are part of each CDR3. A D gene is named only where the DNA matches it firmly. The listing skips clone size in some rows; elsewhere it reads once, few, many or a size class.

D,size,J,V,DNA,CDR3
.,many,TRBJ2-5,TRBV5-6,TGTGCCAGCAGCGATCAAGAGACCCAGTACTTC,CASSDQETQYF
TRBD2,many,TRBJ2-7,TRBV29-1,TGCAGCGTCTTTCTAGCGGGAGTAAACTACGAGCAGTACTTC,CSVFLAGVNYEQYF
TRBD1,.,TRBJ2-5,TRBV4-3,TGCGCCAGCAGCCAAGGGACAGGGAGGAGGGAGACCCAGTACTTC,CASSQGTGRRETQYF
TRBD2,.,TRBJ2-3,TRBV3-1,TGTGCCAGCAGCTACCCATATCTAGCGGGAGAAACAGATACGCAGTATTTT,CASSYPYLAGETDTQYF
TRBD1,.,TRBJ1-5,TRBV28,TGTGCCAGCACCCCTGACAGGGCAGGGCAGCCCCAGCATTTT,CASTPDRAGQPQHF
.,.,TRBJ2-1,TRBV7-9,TGTGCCAGCAGCCCTTCTAGCTGGAATGAGCAGTTCTTC,CASSPSSWNEQFF
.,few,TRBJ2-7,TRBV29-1,TGCAGCGTTGAAGAGTTGGGTTCCAGCTCCTACGAGCAGTACTTC,CSVEELGSSSYEQYF
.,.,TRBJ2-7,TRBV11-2,TGTGCCAGCAGCAACTTGTACGAGCAGTACTTC,CASSNLYEQYF
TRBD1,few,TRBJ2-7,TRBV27,TGTGCCAGCAGCCCACAAGCAGGGGGTATCCCCTACGAGCAGTACTTC,CASSPQAGGIPYEQYF
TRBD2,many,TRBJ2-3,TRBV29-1,TGCAGCGTTGAAGATTGGGACATAGCGGGAGGGACTCAGGGCTTCGTAGATACGCAGTATTTT,CSVEDWDIAGGTQGFVDTQYF
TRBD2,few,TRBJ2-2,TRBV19,TGTGCCAGCGCCGTCGGACTAGCAGTCGCCGGGGAGCTGTTTTTT,CASAVGLAVAGELFF
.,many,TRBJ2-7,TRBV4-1,TGCGCCAGCAGCCAAAACTACGAGCAGTACTTC,CASSQNYEQYF
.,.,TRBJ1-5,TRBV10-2,TGCGCCAGCAGTGAGTTGATCGGCGTGAGCAATCAGCCCCAGCATTTT,CASSELIGVSNQPQHF
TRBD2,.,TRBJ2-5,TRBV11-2,TGTGCCAGCAGCTTAGGGTTAGCGGGGGGGCCTGGACAAGAGACCCAGTACTTC,CASSLGLAGGPGQETQYF
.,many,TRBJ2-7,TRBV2,TGTGCCAGCAGTGACGAGGAGCAGTACTTC,CASSDEEQYF
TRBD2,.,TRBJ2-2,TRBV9,TGTGCCAGCAGCGCGGGGGGGGCTTACACCGGGGAGCTGTTTTTT,CASSAGGAYTGELFF
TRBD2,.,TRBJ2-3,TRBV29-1,TGCAGCGTTGATCGGACTAGCGCCCGCACAGATACGCAGTATTTT,CSVDRTSARTDTQYF
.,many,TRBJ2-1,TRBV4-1,TGCGCCAGCAGCCAAGATGGGGGCCCCTACAATGAGCAGTTCTTC,CASSQDGGPYNEQFF
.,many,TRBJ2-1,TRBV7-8,TGTGCCAGCAGCTCGGCCAGCTCCTACAATGAGCAGTTCTTC,CASSSASSYNEQFF
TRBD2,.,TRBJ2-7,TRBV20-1,TGCAGTGCTAGAGATTTGGCTAGCGGAATCTACGAGCAGTACTTC,CSARDLASGIYEQYF
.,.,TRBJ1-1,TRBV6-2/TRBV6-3,TGTGCCAGCAGTTATTGGGGGAACACTGAAGCTTTCTTT,CASSYWGNTEAFF
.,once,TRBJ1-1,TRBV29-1,TGCAGCGCTGAGTATGACACTGAAGCTTTCTTT,CSAEYDTEAFF
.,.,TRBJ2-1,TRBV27,TGTGCCAGCAGTCTGACAGCCTTCCCCTCCGATGAGCAGTTCTTC,CASSLTAFPSDEQFF
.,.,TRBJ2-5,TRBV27,TGTGCCAGCAGCCCCTTACACAGCTACCAAGAGACCCAGTACTTC,CASSPLHSYQETQYF
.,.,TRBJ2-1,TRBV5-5,TGTGCCAGCAGCATCAGGGGCCCCTGCAATGAGCAGTTCTTC,CASSIRGPCNEQFF
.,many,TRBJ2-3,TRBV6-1,TGTGCCAGTTCCCACACAGATACGCAGTATTTT,CASSHTDTQYF
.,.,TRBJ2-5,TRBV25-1,TGTGCCAGCAGTGAATATACAGGGTTAGCGGAGACCCAGTACTTC,CASSEYTGLAETQYF
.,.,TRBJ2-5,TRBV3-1,TGTGCCAGCAGCCAAGGGCTAGGAGGAGAGACCCAGTACTTC,CASSQGLGGETQYF
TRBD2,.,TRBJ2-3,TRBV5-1,TGCGCCAGCAGCTTGGAACGGGGGGACGATACGCAGTATTTT,CASSLERGDDTQYF
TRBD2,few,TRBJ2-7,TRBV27,TGTGCCAGCAGTTCCGCGACTAGCGGAGCCTACGAGCAGTACTTC,CASSSATSGAYEQYF
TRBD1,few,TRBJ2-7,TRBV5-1,TGCGCCAGCAGCGTCACAGGGGGCGGTTACGAGCAGTACTTC,CASSVTGGGYEQYF
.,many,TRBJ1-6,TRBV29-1,TGCAGCGGCACCGGGACACCCCAAACCAATAATTCACCCCTCCACTTT,CSGTGTPQTNNSPLHF
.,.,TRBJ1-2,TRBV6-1,TGTGCCAGCAGTGAACCGAGGACCGATACGGAGGGCTACACCTTC,CASSEPRTDTEGYTF
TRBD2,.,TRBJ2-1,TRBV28,TGTGCCAGCCGGGGGGACGTAGGGCGCTCCTACAATGAGCAGTTCTTC,CASRGDVGRSYNEQFF
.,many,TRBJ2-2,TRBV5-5,TGTGCCAGTTCGTGGGGTATGAACACCGGGGAGCTGTTTTTT,CASSWGMNTGELFF
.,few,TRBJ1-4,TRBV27,TGTGCCAGCAGCCCACAGGGTCGGGCTAATGAAAAACTGTTTTTT,CASSPQGRANEKLFF
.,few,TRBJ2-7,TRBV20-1,TGCAGTGCTAGAGATAAAGGGTCCGAGCAGTACTTC,CSARDKGSEQYF
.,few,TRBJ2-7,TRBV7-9,TGTGCCAGCAGCGCACCCGGGGCTTACGAGCAGTACTTC,CASSAPGAYEQYF
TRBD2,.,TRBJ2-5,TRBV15,TGTGCCACCAGCAGTTTTCGGACTAGCGGAGAGACCCAGTACTTC,CATSSFRTSGETQYF
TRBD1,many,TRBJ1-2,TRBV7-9,TGTGCCAGCAGCTTGGGACAGGGTTACGGCTACACCTTC,CASSLGQGYGYTF
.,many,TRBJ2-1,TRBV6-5,TGTGCCAGCAGTTTCAGGGGCATTATCGATACCTACAATGAGCAGTTCTTC,CASSFRGIIDTYNEQFF
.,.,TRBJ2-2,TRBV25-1,TGTGCCAGCAGTGTATCAGTAGGGATCAACACCGGGGAGCTGTTTTTT,CASSVSVGINTGELFF
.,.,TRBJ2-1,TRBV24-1,TGTGCCACCAGTGACGCCATAAGGGCCAATGAGCAGTTCTTC,CATSDAIRANEQFF
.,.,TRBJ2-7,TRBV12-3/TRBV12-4,TGTGCCACCAAATATGGGGGCCACGAGCAGTACTTC,CATKYGGHEQYF
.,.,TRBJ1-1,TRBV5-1,TGCGCCAGCAGCCCGGGTGGGCTCCAGGGAACGAACACTGAAGCTTTCTTT,CASSPGGLQGTNTEAFF
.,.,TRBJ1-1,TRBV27,TGTGCCAGCAGTCGCGAGTTGAACACTGAAGCTTTCTTT,CASSRELNTEAFF
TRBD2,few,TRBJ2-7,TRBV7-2,TGTGCCAGCAGCTTAGGGGCGGGAGGGCCTGGATACGAGCAGTACTTC,CASSLGAGGPGYEQYF
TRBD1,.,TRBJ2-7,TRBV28,TGTGCCAGCGGCAGGGACAGGGGATCCTACGAGCAGTACTTC,CASGRDRGSYEQYF
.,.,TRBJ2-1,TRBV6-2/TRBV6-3,TGTGCCAGCAGTTACTTAGCGGAAGGAGACTACAATGAGCAGTTCTTC,CASSYLAEGDYNEQFF
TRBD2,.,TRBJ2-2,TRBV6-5,TGTGCCAGCAGTTTGCGGGAGGACGTGAGAGGGGAGCTGTTTTTT,CASSLREDVRGELFF
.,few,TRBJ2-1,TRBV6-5,TGTGCCAGCAGTTACTCCGAGAGAAGCTCCTACAATGAGCAGTTCTTC,CASSYSERSSYNEQFF
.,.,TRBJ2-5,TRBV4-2,TGTGCCAGCAGGGCGGCAGGGGACACAGAGACCCAGTACTTC,CASRAAGDTETQYF
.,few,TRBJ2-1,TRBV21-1,TGTGCCAGCAGCAAAGGCCTGGGACAGGGTGCTAGCCCTAAAGGGGGCAATGAGCAGTTCTTC,CASSKGLGQGASPKGGNEQFF
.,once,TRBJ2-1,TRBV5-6,TGTGCCAGGGGCCCCGGCCTTTACTACAATGAGCAGTTCTTC,CARGPGLYYNEQFF
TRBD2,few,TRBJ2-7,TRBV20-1,TGCAGTGCCGAGTTTTTCCGGGAGGGGTACGAGCAGTACTTC,CSAEFFREGYEQYF